This T cell receptor (beta chain) was found in a study of regulatory T cells in long-lasting Graves disease. Study results and limitations: Having only a small sample size may have limited accuracy.

Construction of the TCR beta libraries employed iRepertoire HTBI primers in conjunction with Arm-PCR of CDR3 regions. Authors' processing steps: Spanning all samples, the identified segments comprised 60 to 80 TRBV and around 13 TRBJ. TCRdb re-called the multiplex PCR reads through MiXCR, storing one row per CDR3 protein. TCRdb, rather than the study authors, made the V and J calls. The table records hundreds of thousands of distinct CDR3 sequences, about 16% of them present only once. This clonotype has ten or more counts. Its antigen is currently unknown. Time point given: newly diagnosed GD, antithyroid drugs for less than 3 months. PBMC-derived RNA was used for the TCR library. CDR1 and CDR2 from the germline V gene are DFQATT and SNEGSKA (reference sequence). The CDR3 is 12 residues long. Trimming stripped 5 bases from V and 2 bases from J, with 9 bases between.

The receptor was derived from a female donor with Graves disease. The sequences come from peripheral blood mononuclear cells (PBMCs), collected at new diagnosis, from a patient treated with antithyroid drugs. The genes are TRBV20-1 and TRBJ1-2; D is ambiguous. The CDR3 DNA reads as TGCAGTGCTCCGGACCCAAACTATGGCTACACCTTC. Protein product: CSAPDPNYGYTF.